This T cell receptor beta chain derives from a study of cytomegalovirus exposure and HLA in healthy donors. The PCR contained 60 Vbeta and 13 Jbeta primers. Source study methods: An analysis that came later counted approximately 76 million unique TCR beta chains, approximately 10 million shared. The table came from immunoSEQ multiplex PCR; TCRdb's copy has only in-frame clones and leaves some out. V and J calls and clone size come straight from that table; D and trimming were deduced from the DNA. The table lists some 150,000 clones, 80% of them singletons. Whole-study findings and limits: According to the study, 160 or so TCR beta chains were cytomegalovirus-associated. The study dropped some indistinguishable V segments, TRBV6-2 and TRBV6-3 among them. A later analysis found most CMV-associated TCR beta chains apparently HLA-restricted.

The V segment lost 9 bases and the J segment 4 bases; nucleotides outside the gene matches: 9. The V gene's germline CDR1 is MDHEN and CDR2 SYDVKM. The CDR3 consists of 14 residues. On this clone: Antigen unknown.

This clonotype originated in a woman aged 45-65 years in good health and CMV-seronegative. This chain joins TRBV28 and TRBJ2-7, with TRBD1 matching over 10 bases. Specimen: PBMCs. CDR3 in amino acids: CASRRGQGGYEQYF. The CDR3 region has the DNA TGTGCCAGTAGGCGCGGACAGGGGGGGTACGAGCAGTACTTC.